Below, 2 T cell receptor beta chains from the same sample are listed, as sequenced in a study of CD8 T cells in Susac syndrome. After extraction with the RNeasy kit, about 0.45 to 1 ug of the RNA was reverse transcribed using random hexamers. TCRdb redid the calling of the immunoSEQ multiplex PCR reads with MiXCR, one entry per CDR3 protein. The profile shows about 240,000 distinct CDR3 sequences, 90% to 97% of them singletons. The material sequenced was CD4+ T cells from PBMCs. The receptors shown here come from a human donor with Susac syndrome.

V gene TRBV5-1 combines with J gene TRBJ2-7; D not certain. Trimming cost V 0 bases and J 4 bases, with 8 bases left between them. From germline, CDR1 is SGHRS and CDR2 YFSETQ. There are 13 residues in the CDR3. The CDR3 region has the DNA TGCGCCAGCAGCTTGGGTCAAATTTACGAGCAGTACTTC. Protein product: CASSLGQIYEQYF. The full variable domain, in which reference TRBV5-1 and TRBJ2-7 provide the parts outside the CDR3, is KAGVTQTPRYLIKTRGQQVTLSCSPISGHRSVSWYQQTPGQGLQFLFEYFSETQRNKGNFPGRFSGRQFSNSRSEMNVSTLELGDSALYLCASSLGQIYEQYFGPGTRLTVT.

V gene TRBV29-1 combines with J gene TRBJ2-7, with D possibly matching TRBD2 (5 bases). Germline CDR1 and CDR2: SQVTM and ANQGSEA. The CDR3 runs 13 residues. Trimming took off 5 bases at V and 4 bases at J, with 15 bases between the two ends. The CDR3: CSVTSGNSYEQYF. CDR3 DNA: TGCAGCGTTACCTCCGGGAACTCTTACGAGCAGTACTTC.